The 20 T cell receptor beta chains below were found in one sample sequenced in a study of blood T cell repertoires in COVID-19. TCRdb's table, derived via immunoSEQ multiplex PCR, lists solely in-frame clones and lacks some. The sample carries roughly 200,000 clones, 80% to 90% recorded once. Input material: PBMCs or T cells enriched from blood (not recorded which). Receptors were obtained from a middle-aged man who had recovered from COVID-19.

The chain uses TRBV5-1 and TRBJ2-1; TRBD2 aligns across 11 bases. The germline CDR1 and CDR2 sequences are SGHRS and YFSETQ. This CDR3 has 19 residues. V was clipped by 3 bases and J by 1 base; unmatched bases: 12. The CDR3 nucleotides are TGCGCCAGCAGCTCACCGGCCTCTAGCGGGGGGCGATCCTACAATGAGCAGTTCTTC. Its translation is CASSSPASSGGRSYNEQFF.

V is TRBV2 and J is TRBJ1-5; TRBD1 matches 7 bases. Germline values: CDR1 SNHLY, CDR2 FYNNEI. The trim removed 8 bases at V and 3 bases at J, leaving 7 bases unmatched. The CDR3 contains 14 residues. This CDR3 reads CASYRDSVNQPQHF. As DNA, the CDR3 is TGTGCCAGCTATCGGGACAGCGTCAATCAGCCCCAGCATTTT.

The CDR3 protein is CASSVDHGYGYTF. CDR3 nucleotide sequence: TGTGCCAGCAGCGTAGATCACGGGTATGGCTACACCTTC. The chain couples TRBV9 to TRBJ1-2; D is ambiguous. Germline-derived CDR1 and CDR2 are SGDLS and YYNGEE. V was cut by 0 bases and J by 5 bases, with 8 bases left in between. The CDR3 totals 13 residues.

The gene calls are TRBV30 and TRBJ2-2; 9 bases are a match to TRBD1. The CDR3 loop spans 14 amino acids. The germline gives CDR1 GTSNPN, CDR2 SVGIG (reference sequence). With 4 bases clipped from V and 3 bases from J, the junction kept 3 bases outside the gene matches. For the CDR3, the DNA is TGTGCCTGGAAGAGACAGGGGGACACCGGGGAGCTGTTTTTT. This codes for CAWKRQGDTGELFF.

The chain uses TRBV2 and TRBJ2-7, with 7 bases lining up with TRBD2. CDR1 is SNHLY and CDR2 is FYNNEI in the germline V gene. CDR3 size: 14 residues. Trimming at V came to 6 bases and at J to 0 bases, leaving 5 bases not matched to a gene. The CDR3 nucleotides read TGTGCCAGCAGCACAACGGGGGGCTCCTACGAGCAGTACTTC. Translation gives CASSTTGGSYEQYF.

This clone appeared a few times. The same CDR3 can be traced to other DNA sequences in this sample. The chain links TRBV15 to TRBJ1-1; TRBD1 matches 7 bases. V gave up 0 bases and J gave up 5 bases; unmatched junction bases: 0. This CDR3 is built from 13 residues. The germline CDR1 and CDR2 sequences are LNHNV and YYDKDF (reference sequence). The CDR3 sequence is CATSRETGTEAFF. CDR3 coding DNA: TGTGCCACCAGCAGAGAGACAGGGACTGAAGCTTTCTTT.

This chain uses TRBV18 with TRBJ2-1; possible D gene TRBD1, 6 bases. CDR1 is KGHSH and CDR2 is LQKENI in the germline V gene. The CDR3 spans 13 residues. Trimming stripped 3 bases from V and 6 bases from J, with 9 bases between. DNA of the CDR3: TGTGCCAGCTCACCGGTGACAGGCAATGAGCAGTTCTTC. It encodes CASSPVTGNEQFF.

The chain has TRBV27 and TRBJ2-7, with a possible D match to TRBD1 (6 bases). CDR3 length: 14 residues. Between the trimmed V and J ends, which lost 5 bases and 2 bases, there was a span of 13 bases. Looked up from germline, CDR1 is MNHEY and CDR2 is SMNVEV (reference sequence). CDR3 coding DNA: TGTGCCAGCAGTGAGACAGGCCGCCCCTACGAGCAGTACTTC. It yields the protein CASSETGRPYEQYF.

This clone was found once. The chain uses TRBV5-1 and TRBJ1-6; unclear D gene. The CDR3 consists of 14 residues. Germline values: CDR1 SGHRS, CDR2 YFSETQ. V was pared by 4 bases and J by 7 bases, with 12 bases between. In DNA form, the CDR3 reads TGCGCCAGCAGCCAACTTTCGGGGAATTCACCCCTCCACTTT. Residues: CASSQLSGNSPLHF.

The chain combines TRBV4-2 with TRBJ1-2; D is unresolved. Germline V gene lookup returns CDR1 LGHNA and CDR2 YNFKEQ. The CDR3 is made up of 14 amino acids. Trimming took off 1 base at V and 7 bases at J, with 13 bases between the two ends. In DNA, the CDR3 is TGTGCCAGCAGCCAAGGGAGGGAGATGGGTGGCTACACCTTC. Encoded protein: CASSQGREMGGYTF.

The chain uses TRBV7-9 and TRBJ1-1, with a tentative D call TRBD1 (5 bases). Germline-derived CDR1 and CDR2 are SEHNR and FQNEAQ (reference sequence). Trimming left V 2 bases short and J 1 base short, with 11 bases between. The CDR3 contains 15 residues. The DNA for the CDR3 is TGTGCCAGCAGCTTATTCGACAGCTCGAACACTGAAGCTTTCTTT. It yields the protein CASSLFDSSNTEAFF.

The CDR3 loop reads CASSLARGIGEKLFF. CDR3 sequence (DNA): TGTGCCAGCAGCTTAGCTAGGGGTATTGGTGAAAAACTGTTTTTT. The rearrangement links TRBV7-6 to TRBJ1-4; the D gene is possibly TRBD1 (5 bases). V was clipped by 0 bases and J by 7 bases, with 12 bases between them. The CDR3 is made up of 15 amino acids. Germline V gives CDR1 SGHVS, CDR2 FNYEAQ.

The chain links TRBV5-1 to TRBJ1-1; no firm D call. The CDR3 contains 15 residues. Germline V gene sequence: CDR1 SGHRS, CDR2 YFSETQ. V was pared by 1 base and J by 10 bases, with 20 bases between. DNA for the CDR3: TGCGCCAGCAGCTTGATAAGCGAGCCGACGCTTACAGCTTTCTTT. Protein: CASSLISEPTLTAFF.

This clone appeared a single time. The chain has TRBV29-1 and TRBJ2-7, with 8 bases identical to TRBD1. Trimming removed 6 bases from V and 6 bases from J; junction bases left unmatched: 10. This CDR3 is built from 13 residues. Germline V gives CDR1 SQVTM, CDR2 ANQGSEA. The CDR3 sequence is CSVGGTGHIEQYF. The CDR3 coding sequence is TGCAGCGTGGGTGGGACAGGTCATATCGAGCAGTACTTC.

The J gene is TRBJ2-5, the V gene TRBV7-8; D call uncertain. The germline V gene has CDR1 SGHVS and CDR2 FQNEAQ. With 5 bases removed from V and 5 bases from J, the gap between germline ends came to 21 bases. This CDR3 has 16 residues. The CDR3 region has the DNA TGTGCCAGCAGCCCACCTGGTGCCGCCAACGGGGAGACCCAGTACTTC. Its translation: CASSPPGAANGETQYF.

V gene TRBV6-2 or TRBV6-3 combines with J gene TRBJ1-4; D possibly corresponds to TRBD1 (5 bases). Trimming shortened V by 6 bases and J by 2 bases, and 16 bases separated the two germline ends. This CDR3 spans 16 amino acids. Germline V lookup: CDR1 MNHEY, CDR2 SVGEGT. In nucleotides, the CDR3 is TGTGCCAGCAGCGATAGGACCTGGGGCACTAATGAAAAACTGTTTTTT. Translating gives CASSDRTWGTNEKLFF.

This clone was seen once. The CDR3 bases are TGTGCCAGCAGCAGTACGGGGGTTGGGACCGGGGAGCTGTTTTTT. This gives the protein CASSSTGVGTGELFF. The V gene is TRBV7-7, the J gene TRBJ2-2, with D perhaps TRBD2 (6 bases). This CDR3 is built from 15 residues. Trimming stripped 5 bases from V and 5 bases from J, with 15 bases between. Germline values: CDR1 SSHAT, CDR2 FNYEAQ (reference sequence).

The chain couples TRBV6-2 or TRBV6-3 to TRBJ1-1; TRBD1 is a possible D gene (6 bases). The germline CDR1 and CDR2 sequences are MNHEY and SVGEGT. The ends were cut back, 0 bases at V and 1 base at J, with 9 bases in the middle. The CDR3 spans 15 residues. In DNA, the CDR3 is TGTGCCAGCAGTTACTCGGACAGAAGGAACACTGAAGCTTTCTTT. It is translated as CASSYSDRRNTEAFF.

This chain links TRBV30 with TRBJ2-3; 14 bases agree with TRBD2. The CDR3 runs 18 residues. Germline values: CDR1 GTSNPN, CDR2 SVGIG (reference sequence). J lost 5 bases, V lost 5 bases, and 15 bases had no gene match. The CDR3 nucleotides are TGTGCCTGGGGCCCTTCTCTGGGACTAGCGGGGGACCGAGATACGCAGTATTTT. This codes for CAWGPSLGLAGDRDTQYF.

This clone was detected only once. The CDR3 coding sequence is TGTGCCAGCAGCTTCGGGCAGGGGGCGATCTATGGCTACACCTTC. It yields the protein CASSFGQGAIYGYTF. This sequence joins TRBV5-4 and TRBJ1-2; 8 nucleotides agree with TRBD1. Germline values: CDR1 SGHNT, CDR2 YYREEE (reference sequence). This CDR3 region has 15 residues. V was pared by 2 bases and J by 4 bases, with 7 bases of the junction left unmatched.